One and the same sample provided the 28 T cell receptor beta chains below, sequenced in a study of cytomegalovirus exposure and HLA in healthy donors. Researchers ran the PCR with 60 Vbeta and 13 Jbeta primers. Libraries were prepared by immunoSEQ multiplex PCR; TCRdb keeps only in-frame clonotypes and omits some of them. The table lists 100,000 to 150,000 clones, 75% to 85% of them singletons. Sequences were obtained from PBMCs. These receptors all come from a female donor in good health and CMV-seropositive.

V usage is TRBV5-1 and J usage is TRBJ2-3, with D perhaps matching TRBD2 (5 bases). Germline V gene sequence: CDR1 SGHRS, CDR2 YFSETQ. The CDR3 is 15 residues long. Between the trimmed V and J ends, which lost 1 base and 2 bases, there was a span of 11 bases. DNA for the CDR3: TGCGCCAGCAGCTTGACGGGAAGGGTCACAGATACGCAGTATTTT. Its translation is CASSLTGRVTDTQYF.

The chain links TRBV5-1 to TRBJ2-7, with D unresolved. There are 14 residues in the CDR3. Germline V gene lookup returns CDR1 SGHRS and CDR2 YFSETQ. The germline V and J ends were trimmed by 3 bases and 6 bases, with 16 bases remaining between them. CDR3 loop: CASSSRESFTEQYF. The CDR3 region has the DNA TGCGCCAGCAGCTCGCGTGAGTCTTTTACCGAGCAGTACTTC.

The CDR3, as DNA: TGTGCCACCTCGGACAGCTCCTACGAGCAGTACTTC. Its protein is CATSDSSYEQYF. The chain links TRBV19 to TRBJ2-7; D might be TRBD1 (6 bases). Trimming removed 10 bases from V and 0 bases from J, with 10 bases in between. Germline V gene data show CDR1 as LNHDA and CDR2 as SQIVND (reference sequence). The CDR3 has 12 residues. Full variable domain (remainder filled in from reference TRBV19 and TRBJ2-7): DGGITQSPKYLFRKEGQNVTLSCEQNLNHDAMYWYRQDPGQGLRLIYYSQIVNDFQKGDIAEGYSVSREKKESFPLTVTSAQKNPTAFYLCATSDSSYEQYFGPGTRLTVT.

In its sample, this clone was seen once. The rearrangement joins TRBV5-4 to TRBJ2-5; 12 bases map to TRBD2. This CDR3 has 16 amino acids. CDR1 and CDR2 (germline): SGHNT, YYREEE (reference sequence). V was pared by 4 bases and J by 5 bases, with 9 bases of the junction left unmatched. For the CDR3, the DNA is TGTGCCAGCAGCCCAGGCGGACTAGCGGGATATGAGACCCAGTACTTC. Translating it yields CASSPGGLAGYETQYF.

This sequence joins TRBV27 and TRBJ2-3; D may be TRBD2 (7 bases). Germline loops: CDR1 MNHEY, CDR2 SMNVEV (reference sequence). The length of the CDR3 is 16 residues. The ends were cut back, 7 bases at V and 5 bases at J, with 22 bases in the middle. The CDR3 loop reads CASISLRGPLRDTQYF. CDR3 coding DNA: TGTGCCAGCATCTCTTTGCGGGGGCCTCTAAGAGATACGCAGTATTTT.

The chain is built from TRBV21-1 and TRBJ1-5. TRBV21-1 is assigned pseudogene status. The CDR3 loop spans 12 amino acids. CDR3 DNA sequence: TGTGCCAGCAGCAAAGAGGAGCGAGGGAAGCATTTT. Translation gives CASSKEERGKHF.

The V gene is TRBV30, the J gene TRBJ2-3; 7 nucleotides agree with TRBD1. The germline V gene encodes CDR1 GTSNPN and CDR2 SVGIG (reference sequence). V was clipped by 3 bases and J by 2 bases; unmatched bases: 5. The CDR3 consists of 14 residues. The CDR3: CAWSDGQVTDTQYF. CDR3 in DNA: TGTGCCTGGAGCGATGGACAGGTCACAGATACGCAGTATTTT.

The V and J genes are TRBV6-4 and TRBJ2-7, with TRBD1 identical over 7 bases. The CDR3 length is 13 residues. Germline V gene data show CDR1 as MRHNA and CDR2 as SNTAGT. The CDR3 DNA sequence: TGTACCACCCTTTGGGCAGGGGGTAGAGAGCAGTACTTC. This encodes CTTLWAGGREQYF.

The chain combines TRBV7-2 with TRBJ2-7; TRBD2 might be the D (6 bases). Per the germline V gene, CDR1 is SGHTA and CDR2 is FQGNSA. The CDR3 covers 14 residues. The ends were cut back, 7 bases at V and 6 bases at J, with 19 bases in the middle. The CDR3 DNA reads TGTGCCAGCAACCTCGGAGGGCCGCTCAGCGAGCAGTACTTC. Translating it yields CASNLGGPLSEQYF. The complete variable domain, with remaining parts taken from reference TRBV7-2 and TRBJ2-7, reads GAGVSQSPSNKVTEKGKDVELRCDPISGHTALYWYRQSLGQGLEFLIYFQGNSAPDKSGLPSDRFSAERTGGSVSTLTIQRTQQEDSAVYLCASNLGGPLSEQYFGPGTRLTVT.

The rearrangement joins TRBV30 to TRBJ2-7; D may be TRBD2 (6 bases). Trimming left V 5 bases short and J 5 bases short, with 13 bases between. CDR1 and CDR2 from the germline V gene are GTSNPN and SVGIG (reference sequence). The CDR3 spans 12 residues. This CDR3 is CAWGTADHEQYF. CDR3 DNA: TGTGCCTGGGGGACTGCCGATCACGAGCAGTACTTC.

Remarks on this clone: Compared with germline, one end of the junction differs, possibly owing to a read error. The chain uses TRBV2 and TRBJ1-6; 7 nucleotides match TRBD1. CDR3 length: 13 amino acids. In germline, CDR1 is SNHLY, CDR2 FYNNEI. CDR3 protein: CASREDRDSPLHF. CDR3 nucleotide sequence: TGTGCCAGCAGGGAAGACAGGGATTCACCCCTCCACTTT.

The chain carries TRBV10-1 and TRBJ2-5; D possibly corresponds to TRBD1 (5 bases). Germline V lookup: CDR1 WNHNN, CDR2 SYGVQD (reference sequence). This CDR3 has 11 residues. Trimming removed 8 bases from V and 10 bases from J, with 14 bases in between. The CDR3 DNA reads TGCGCCAGCTCCGACCTGGGGCTCCAGTACTTC. It encodes CASSDLGLQYF.

The chain is built from TRBV4-1 and TRBJ1-1; tentatively, D is TRBD1 (5 bases). The V gene lost 1 base and the J gene lost 1 base, with 13 bases spanning the gap. This CDR3 has 16 residues. The germline V gene encodes CDR1 MGHRA and CDR2 YSYEKL. The DNA for the CDR3 is TGCGCCAGCAGCCAAGGGTGGGGCCACTCGAACACTGAAGCTTTCTTT. This translates into CASSQGWGHSNTEAFF.

J is TRBJ2-2 and V is TRBV28; D remains ambiguous. Trimming removed 3 bases from V and 3 bases from J, with 5 bases in between. CDR3 length: 13 residues. The germline V gene encodes CDR1 MDHEN and CDR2 SYDVKM. In DNA, the CDR3 is TGTGCCAGCAGTTTTCCTTACACCGGGGAGCTGTTTTTT. The encoded protein is CASSFPYTGELFF.

This chain uses TRBV6-6 with TRBJ2-7; 13 positions match TRBD2. Germline V gene data show CDR1 as MNHNY and CDR2 as SVGAGI (reference sequence). This CDR3 contains 14 residues. V gave up 6 bases and J gave up 4 bases; unmatched junction bases: 3. In DNA form, the CDR3 reads TGTGCCAGCAGCCGACTAGCGGGAGGTTACGAGCAGTACTTC. This codes for CASSRLAGGYEQYF.

V and J are TRBV19 and TRBJ2-5; TRBD2 aligns across 14 bases. The V gene end was trimmed by 5 bases and the J gene end by 5 bases; junction bases not matched to a gene: 7. Germline CDR1 and CDR2: LNHDA and SQIVND (reference sequence). There are 16 residues in the CDR3. CDR3 residues: CASSLPGLAGVETQYF. DNA for the CDR3: TGTGCCAGTAGTCTGCCGGGACTAGCGGGAGTGGAGACCCAGTACTTC. Drawing the rest from reference TRBV19 and TRBJ2-5, the complete variable domain is DGGITQSPKYLFRKEGQNVTLSCEQNLNHDAMYWYRQDPGQGLRLIYYSQIVNDFQKGDIAEGYSVSREKKESFPLTVTSAQKNPTAFYLCASSLPGLAGVETQYFGPGTRLLVL.

This chain connects TRBV2 to TRBJ2-1; 9 bases are shared with TRBD1. J lost 2 bases, V lost 8 bases, and 10 bases had no gene match. Looked up from germline, CDR1 is SNHLY and CDR2 is FYNNEI. This CDR3 contains 16 residues. CDR3 sequence: CASCLATGGAYNEQFF. CDR3 DNA: TGTGCCAGCTGTCTGGCCACAGGGGGCGCCTACAATGAGCAGTTCTTC. The variable domain in full, with the rest retrieved from reference TRBV2 and TRBJ2-1, is EPEVTQTPSHQVTQMGQEVILRCVPISNHLYFYWYRQILGQKVEFLVSFYNNEISEKSEIFDDQFSVERPDGSNFTLKIRSTKLEDSAMYFCASCLATGGAYNEQFFGPGTRLTVL.

The chain carries TRBV27 and TRBJ2-3; D unclear. The V gene's germline CDR1 is MNHEY and CDR2 SMNVEV (reference sequence). Trimming shortened V by 0 bases and J by 0 bases, and 13 bases separated the two germline ends. The CDR3 length is 17 residues. The CDR3 coding sequence is TGTGCCAGCAGTTTATCCCCCGGGTTTCCTAGCACAGATACGCAGTATTTT. This translates into CASSLSPGFPSTDTQYF.

V is TRBV5-4 and J is TRBJ2-3; D call uncertain. The CDR3 is 13 residues long. Trimming took off 3 bases at V and 0 bases at J, with 5 bases between the two ends. Germline CDR1 SGHNT, CDR2 YYREEE (reference sequence). CDR3 amino acids: CASSSTSTDTQYF. Here the CDR3 DNA reads TGTGCCAGCAGCTCCACTAGCACAGATACGCAGTATTTT.

The chain links TRBV5-5 to TRBJ1-6, with a possible D match to TRBD1 (5 bases). V dropped 4 bases and J dropped 7 bases, with 15 bases sitting between them. The CDR3 runs 15 residues. Per the germline V gene, CDR1 is SGHKS and CDR2 is YYEKEE (reference sequence). The CDR3 reads CASSQKGGANSPLHF. CDR3 coding DNA: TGTGCCAGCAGCCAAAAAGGAGGGGCCAATTCACCCCTCCACTTT.

The chain couples TRBV4-1 to TRBJ2-7; 15 bases line up with TRBD2. V gave up 4 bases and J gave up 0 bases; unmatched junction bases: 4. CDR3 size: 17 residues. CDR1 and CDR2 from the germline V gene are MGHRA and YSYEKL. The DNA of the CDR3 is TGCGCCAGCAGCCGCGGACTAGCGGGGGGGCCCTCCTACGAGCAGTACTTC. It is translated as CASSRGLAGGPSYEQYF.

The chain recombines TRBV5-1 with TRBJ1-6; the D is unclear. Germline loops: CDR1 SGHRS, CDR2 YFSETQ. The CDR3 spans 14 residues. V was trimmed by 0 bases and J by 6 bases, leaving 7 bases between them. The CDR3, as DNA: TGCGCCAGCAGCTTGGGCGGTACTAATTCACCCCTCCACTTT. It translates to CASSLGGTNSPLHF.

The V gene is TRBV6-1, the J gene TRBJ1-6; 10 bases match TRBD1. The CDR3 contains 15 residues. V was pared by 5 bases and J by 8 bases, with 6 bases of the junction left unmatched. Germline CDR1 reads MNHNS; CDR2 reads SASEGT. The CDR3 region is CASSLGQGFYSPLHF. The DNA for the CDR3 is TGTGCCAGCAGTCTGGGACAGGGGTTTTATTCACCCCTCCACTTT.

As regards this clone: One junction end disagrees with the germline gene, perhaps due to a read error. The gene calls are TRBV2 and TRBJ2-3; 10 bases agree with TRBD2. CDR3 length: 14 amino acids. CDR1 and CDR2 from the germline V gene are SNHLY and FYNNEI. For the CDR3, the DNA is TGTGCCAGCAGGGAAGCGGGGGGGATTGATACGCAGTATTTT. Translation gives CASREAGGIDTQYF. The full variable domain, with the rest looked up from reference TRBV2 and TRBJ2-3, is EPEVTQTPSHQVTQMGQEVILRCVPISNHLYFYWYRQILGQKVEFLVSFYNNEISEKSEIFDDQFSVERPDGSNFTLKIRSTKLEDSAMYFCASREAGGIDTQYFGPGTRLTVL.

The chain employs TRBV5-1 and TRBJ1-2, with D maybe TRBD1 (5 bases). Germline V gives CDR1 SGHRS, CDR2 YFSETQ. This CDR3 is built from 13 residues. V shed 2 bases and J shed 8 bases, with 13 bases lying between them. The DNA of the CDR3 is TGCGCCAGCAGCTTATCCCGGACACGCGGCTACACCTTC. It yields the protein CASSLSRTRGYTF. Filled out from reference TRBV5-1 and TRBJ1-2, the complete variable domain reads KAGVTQTPRYLIKTRGQQVTLSCSPISGHRSVSWYQQTPGQGLQFLFEYFSETQRNKGNFPGRFSGRQFSNSRSEMNVSTLELGDSALYLCASSLSRTRGYTFGSGTRLTVV.

The genes are TRBV18 and TRBJ2-3; 8 bases align to TRBD2. Germline CDR1 and CDR2: KGHSH and LQKENI. There are 16 residues in the CDR3. J was trimmed by 4 bases and V by 3 bases; bases with no gene match: 9. CDR3: CASSPPGLVVSDTQYF. The CDR3 coding sequence is TGTGCCAGCTCACCCCCGGGACTAGTGGTGTCAGATACGCAGTATTTT.

The chain carries TRBV10-3 and TRBJ2-7, with 8 bases fitting TRBD1. CDR3 length: 16 residues. The V gene's germline CDR1 is ENHRY and CDR2 SYGVKD. V lost 0 bases, J lost 0 bases, and 4 bases stayed unmatched. CDR3 bases: TGTGCCATCAGTGAGTCGTGGGACAGGAGCTCCTACGAGCAGTACTTC. Translated: CAISESWDRSSYEQYF.

The chain combines TRBV6-1 with TRBJ2-7, with 7 nucleotides matching TRBD1. The CDR3 runs to 16 residues. From germline, CDR1 is MNHNS and CDR2 SASEGT. V was pared by 2 bases and J by 4 bases, with 11 bases of the junction left unmatched. CDR3 coding DNA: TGTGCCAGCAGTGAATACATGACAGGGCGTAGGTACGAGCAGTACTTC. This codes for CASSEYMTGRRYEQYF.